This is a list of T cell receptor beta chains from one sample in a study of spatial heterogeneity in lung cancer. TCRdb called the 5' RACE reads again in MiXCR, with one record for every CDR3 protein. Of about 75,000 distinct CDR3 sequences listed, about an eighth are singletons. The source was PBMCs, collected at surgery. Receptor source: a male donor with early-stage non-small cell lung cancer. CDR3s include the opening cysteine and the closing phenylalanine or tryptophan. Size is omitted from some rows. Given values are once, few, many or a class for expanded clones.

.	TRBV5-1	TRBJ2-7	CASSYLGVYEQYF
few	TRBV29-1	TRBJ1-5	CSVGTGGNQPQHF
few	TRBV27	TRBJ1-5	CASSPGWSNQPQHF
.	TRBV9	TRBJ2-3	CASSVGVGIADTQYF
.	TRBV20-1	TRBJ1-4	CSAGRTGIEKLFF
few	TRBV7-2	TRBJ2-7	CASSLYLMNEQYF
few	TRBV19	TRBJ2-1	CASSIDQSLGISFDEQFF
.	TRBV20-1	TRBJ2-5	CSATPQGSQYF
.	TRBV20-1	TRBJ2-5	CSALLADQETQYF
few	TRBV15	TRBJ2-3	CATSRDRASGSNTQYF
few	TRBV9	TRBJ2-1	CASTLGGGPSNEQFF
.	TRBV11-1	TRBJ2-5	CASSHRDQETQYF
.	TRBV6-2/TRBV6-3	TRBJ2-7	CASRPTSTSGRAHEQYF
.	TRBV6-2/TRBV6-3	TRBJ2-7	CASSYSGQGGNEQYF